The present entry profiles one T cell receptor beta chain with its context. This sample is part of a study of blood T cell repertoires in COVID-19. At the level of the study: The samples span acute and convalescent COVID-19 from the United States, Italy and Spain. Nucleic acid was either cDNA or gDNA, and it came from T cells, B-cell-depleted T cells, or PBMCs.

Authors' data handling: Reference gene primer amplification in the assay estimated nucleated cell counts. TCRdb keeps only in-frame clones here, not all; method: immunoSEQ multiplex PCR. V and J calls plus clone size are reproduced from that table; the DNA served to infer D and trimming. Of about 97,000 clones listed, roughly 80% were seen once; the top ten hold about 4.2%. The CDR3 runs to 13 residues. Deletions cut 7 bases from V and 5 bases from J, with 13 bases between. The germline V gene has CDR1 KGHSH and CDR2 LQKENI. This TCR came from a man between 60 and 75 years old with acute or convalescent COVID-19. The sequenced material came from peripheral blood. V gene TRBV18 combines with J gene TRBJ2-3, with D possibly matching TRBD1 (6 bases). The CDR3 is CASLATGLDTQYF. CDR3 bases: TGTGCCAGCTTGGCGACAGGTTTAGATACGCAGTATTTT.